This T cell receptor (beta chain) was sequenced for a study of OX40 agonist ivuxolimab in advanced cancers. Some clones are missing from TCRdb's copy, which holds only in-frame ones; the method was immunoSEQ multiplex PCR. The sample comprises around 65,000 clones, 80% to 95% of which are singletons, and more than 9.5% rests with the top ten. This CDR3 has 15 amino acids. V lost 1 base, J lost 3 bases, and 10 bases lay in between. Germline V CDR1 and CDR2: SGHDN, FVKESK. This sample comprised CD4+ or CD8+ T cells sorted from blood, obtained in a trial of the OX40 agonist ivuxolimab. The TCR comes from an adult with an advanced solid tumor such as melanoma, head and neck, liver or kidney cancer. V and J are TRBV14 and TRBJ2-1, with D uncertain. The CDR3: CASSQGVAVYNEQFF. CDR3 nucleotides: TGTGCCAGCAGCCAAGGTGTGGCCGTCTACAATGAGCAGTTCTTC. Drawing the rest from reference TRBV14 and TRBJ2-1, the complete variable domain is EAGVTQFPSHSVIEKGQTVTLRCDPISGHDNLYWYRRVMGKEIKFLLHFVKESKQDESGMPNNRFLAERTGGTYSTLKVQPAELEDSGVYFCASSQGVAVYNEQFFGPGTRLTVL.